Each of the 28 T cell receptor beta chains below was sequenced from the same sample in a study of T cells in Graves' hyperthyroidism and ophthalmopathy. Regions amplified from RNA transcripts were the TCR beta CDR3 regions. TCR CDR3 regions were first amplified by RT-PCR with HTBI primers. Via MiXCR, TCRdb re-called the multiplex PCR reads, giving one row per CDR3 protein. The repertoire holds about 420,000 distinct CDR3 sequences, with less than 20% as singletons. Source material: blood. These receptors were collected from a woman aged 18-35 years with Graves' hyperthyroidism.

This clonotype turned up a few times. CDR3 residues: CASSAVGGARGRAEKLFF. CDR3 DNA: TGTGCCAGCAGCGCCGTAGGTGGGGCCAGGGGAAGGGCGGAAAAACTGTTTTTT. The chain carries TRBV7-9 and TRBJ1-4; the D gene is possibly TRBD1 (6 bases). The CDR3 totals 18 residues. V lost 5 bases, J lost 8 bases, and 27 bases lay in between. Germline loops: CDR1 SEHNR, CDR2 FQNEAQ (reference sequence).

This clonotype was picked up a small number of times. The rearrangement links TRBV7-2 to TRBJ1-5; TRBD1 is a possible D gene (6 bases). Looked up from germline, CDR1 is SGHTA and CDR2 is FQGNSA. Trimming pared 4 bases from V and 0 bases from J, leaving 10 bases between. The CDR3 covers 15 residues. The CDR3 region is CASSSGQYSNQPQHF. The CDR3 DNA sequence: TGTGCCAGCAGCTCTGGACAGTATAGCAATCAGCCCCAGCATTTT.

Many counts were recorded for this clonotype. The chain recombines TRBV18 with TRBJ1-1; 7 bases are a match to TRBD1. Germline CDR1 is KGHSH and CDR2 is LQKENI. V shed 3 bases and J 6 bases; nucleotides not matched to a gene: 4. The CDR3 has 13 residues. CDR3 sequence: CASSPPGQSEAFF. The CDR3 DNA sequence: TGTGCCAGCTCACCCCCGGGACAGTCTGAAGCTTTCTTT.

The chain recombines TRBV5-1 with TRBJ1-4; the D is unclear. Between the trimmed V and J ends, which lost 2 bases and 5 bases, there was a span of 7 bases. The CDR3 consists of 13 residues. The V gene's germline CDR1 is SGHRS and CDR2 YFSETQ. CDR3 amino acids: CASSFQENEKLFF. DNA of the CDR3: TGCGCCAGCAGCTTTCAAGAGAATGAAAAACTGTTTTTT.

The rearrangement links TRBV25-1 to TRBJ2-5; D uncertain. Trimming left V 0 bases short and J 2 bases short, with 10 bases between. Germline V gene lookup returns CDR1 MGHDK and CDR2 SYGVNS. CDR3 size: 15 residues. The CDR3 DNA is TGTGCCAGCAGTGAATACTCGTGGATTCAAGAGACCCAGTACTTC. Translation gives CASSEYSWIQETQYF.

The sample holds many counts of this clonotype. V is TRBV7-2 and J is TRBJ2-1; 8 bases agree with TRBD2. With 1 base clipped from V and 7 bases from J, the junction kept 3 bases outside the gene matches. This CDR3 comprises 14 residues. Germline V CDR1 and CDR2: SGHTA, FQGNSA. The CDR3: CASSLGGTRNEQFF. CDR3 nucleotides: TGTGCCAGCAGCTTAGGTGGGACTAGGAATGAGCAGTTCTTC.

This clonotype occurred a few times. The rearrangement links TRBV19 to TRBJ1-1; D may be TRBD1 (5 bases). This CDR3 has 13 residues. CDR1 is LNHDA and CDR2 is SQIVND in the germline V gene (reference sequence). V gave up 7 bases and J gave up 11 bases, with 20 bases separating them. The CDR3 sequence is CASTSTSAGHAFF. The CDR3 bases are TGTGCCAGTACTTCGACCTCCGCGGGGCATGCTTTCTTT. Together with reference TRBV19 and TRBJ1-1, the CDR3 gives the full variable domain: DGGITQSPKYLFRKEGQNVTLSCEQNLNHDAMYWYRQDPGQGLRLIYYSQIVNDFQKGDIAEGYSVSREKKESFPLTVTSAQKNPTAFYLCASTSTSAGHAFFGQGTRLTVV.

In this sample, this clonotype turned up a few times. The chain joins TRBV5-1 to TRBJ1-2, with 9 positions matching TRBD1. The CDR3 is 15 amino acids. V shed 0 bases, J shed 5 bases, and the junction held 5 bases outside the gene matches. Germline-derived CDR1 and CDR2 are SGHRS and YFSETQ. CDR3 in amino acids: CASSLVLDRGYGYTF. CDR3 DNA sequence: TGCGCCAGCAGCTTGGTATTGGACAGGGGTTATGGCTACACCTTC.

The table lists this clonotype with many counts. The chain employs TRBV28 and TRBJ2-1; no clear D. The CDR3 sequence is 18 residues long. In germline, CDR1 is MDHEN, CDR2 SYDVKM. The V end was cut by 3 bases, the J end by 0 bases, with 18 bases between. The CDR3 bases are TGTGCCAGCAGTTTCGGGCCCCTCGCGAGTAGCTCCTACAATGAGCAGTTCTTC. Residues: CASSFGPLASSSYNEQFF.

Ten or more counts support this clonotype. The chain joins TRBV19 to TRBJ1-1; the D is unclear. The CDR3 sequence is 14 residues long. CDR1 and CDR2 from the germline V gene are LNHDA and SQIVND (reference sequence). Trimming took off 3 bases at V and 0 bases at J, with 8 bases between the two ends. Written as DNA, the CDR3 is TGTGCCAGTAGTATTACCGGATTGAACACTGAAGCTTTCTTT. It specifies CASSITGLNTEAFF.

This clonotype was seen ten or more times. The rearrangement joins TRBV6-1 to TRBJ2-7; D may be TRBD1 or TRBD2 (5 bases each). The germline gives CDR1 MNHNS, CDR2 SASEGT. The CDR3 contains 15 residues. V was trimmed by 1 base and J by 3 bases, leaving 13 bases between them. The CDR3 reads CASSEGAGSNYEQYF. As DNA, the CDR3 is TGTGCCAGCAGTGAAGGAGCAGGGAGTAACTACGAGCAGTACTTC.

The table lists this clonotype with a few counts. This may be a read error, as it is one base from a much larger clone. The V call is TRBV5-6, the J call TRBJ1-2; D gene ambiguous. CDR1 SGHDT and CDR2 YYEEEE come from the germline V gene. V lost 0 bases to trimming and J lost 3 bases, with 9 bases between them. This CDR3 has 14 amino acids. The CDR3 nucleotides read TGTGCCAGCAGCTTGGGGGCGCGAGACTATGGCTACACCTTC. It specifies CASSLGARDYGYTF.

With regard to this clonotype: One junction end does not reproduce the germline sequence, and a read error may be involved. V gene TRBV2 combines with J gene TRBJ2-1, with D perhaps TRBD2 (6 bases). The CDR3 covers 15 residues. Germline loops: CDR1 SNHLY, CDR2 FYNNEI. The CDR3 coding sequence is TGTGCCAGCAGTGAAGGCGGGATTTGGGGCAATGGGCAGTTCTTC. Protein: CASSEGGIWGNGQFF. The complete variable domain, with remaining parts taken from reference TRBV2 and TRBJ2-1, reads EPEVTQTPSHQVTQMGQEVILRCVPISNHLYFYWYRQILGQKVEFLVSFYNNEISEKSEIFDDQFSVERPDGSNFTLKIRSTKLEDSAMYFCASSEGGIWGNGQFFGPGTRLTVL.

This clonotype has a handful of counts. The chain recombines TRBV29-1 with TRBJ2-1; 8 bases fit TRBD2. With V trimmed by 4 bases and J by 7 bases, 9 bases remained unmatched. CDR3 length equals 14 residues. The germline V gene has CDR1 SQVTM and CDR2 ANQGSEA. CDR3 protein: CSVVRSGSLNEQFF. The CDR3 coding sequence is TGCAGCGTTGTACGGAGCGGGAGCCTGAATGAGCAGTTCTTC.

Remarks on this clonotype: Just one base apart from a much larger clone, this may be a read error. V is TRBV2 and J is TRBJ2-1, with 11 bases lining up with TRBD2. The CDR3 sequence is 15 residues long. Germline V lookup: CDR1 SNHLY, CDR2 FYNNEI. The DNA of the CDR3 is TGTGCCAGCAGTTTAGCGGGAGGGGGGTACAATGAGCAGCTCTTC. Translating it yields CASSLAGGGYNEQLF. Full variable domain (outside the CDR3, taken from reference TRBV2 and TRBJ2-1): EPEVTQTPSHQVTQMGQEVILRCVPISNHLYFYWYRQILGQKVEFLVSFYNNEISEKSEIFDDQFSVERPDGSNFTLKIRSTKLEDSAMYFCASSLAGGGYNEQLFGPGTRLTVL.

This clonotype was observed many times. The genes are TRBV3-1 and TRBJ2-1; D remains unclear. The germline V gene has CDR1 LGHDT and CDR2 YNNKEL (reference sequence). Deletions cut 2 bases from V and 1 base from J, with 9 bases between. There are 15 residues in the CDR3. The CDR3 DNA follows: TGTGCCAGCAGCCAACGACCGGGTTCCTACAATGAGCAGTTCTTC. Translation gives CASSQRPGSYNEQFF.

This clonotype was counted at least ten times. The V and J genes are TRBV27 and TRBJ2-1; 11 positions agree with TRBD2. This CDR3 has 16 residues. Germline CDR1 and CDR2: MNHEY and SMNVEV (reference sequence). The J segment lost 7 bases and the V segment lost 2 bases, leaving 7 bases of the junction unmatched. The CDR3 DNA follows: TGTGCCAGCAGTTTAAGGACTAGCGGGCGGGTAAATGAGCAGTTCTTC. Protein product: CASSLRTSGRVNEQFF.

This clonotype was observed at least ten times. The J gene is TRBJ1-2, the V gene TRBV5-1; unclear D gene. CDR1 and CDR2 (germline): SGHRS, YFSETQ. The CDR3 totals 16 residues. V lost 0 bases and J lost 0, with 12 bases in between. For the CDR3, the DNA is TGCGCCAGCAGCTTGGCCCCGTTTACAACTAACTATGGCTACACCTTC. As protein: CASSLAPFTTNYGYTF.

This clonotype has at least ten counts. The chain links TRBV11-2 to TRBJ2-3; D possibly corresponds to TRBD2 (5 bases). Trimming removed 5 bases from V and 4 bases from J, with 10 bases in between. The length of the CDR3 is 13 residues. The germline gives CDR1 SGHAT, CDR2 FQNNGV. CDR3 region: CASSPQRADTQYF. CDR3 nucleotides: TGTGCCAGCAGCCCCCAGAGGGCAGATACGCAGTATTTT. The full variable domain, with the rest looked up from reference TRBV11-2 and TRBJ2-3, is EAGVAQSPRYKIIEKRQSVAFWCNPISGHATLYWYQQILGQGPKLLIQFQNNGVVDDSQLPKDRFSAERLKGVDSTLKIQPAKLEDSAVYLCASSPQRADTQYFGPGTRLTVL.

This clonotype has ten or more counts. The gene calls are TRBV20-1 and TRBJ2-1, with 9 bases that match TRBD1. The germline V gene encodes CDR1 DFQATT and CDR2 SNEGSKA (reference sequence). CDR3 size: 12 residues. DNA of the CDR3: TGCAGCGGACAGGGGACATACAATGAGCAGTTCTTC. Protein: CSGQGTYNEQFF.

At least ten counts were recorded for this clonotype. This chain links TRBV3-1 with TRBJ1-2, with D uncertain. Trimming shortened V by 1 base and J by 6 bases, and 3 bases separated the two germline ends. Germline CDR1 is LGHDT and CDR2 is YNNKEL (reference sequence). The CDR3 loop spans 11 amino acids. CDR3 in amino acids: CASSQGNGYTF. In DNA, the CDR3 is TGTGCCAGCAGCCAAGGAAATGGCTACACCTTC.

In this sample, this clonotype turned up many times. The chain links TRBV12-3 or TRBV12-4 to TRBJ2-3; D is unclear. Trimming removed 5 bases from V and 4 bases from J, with 16 bases in between. The CDR3 has 15 residues. CDR3 protein: CASSRARWMSDTQYF. The CDR3, as DNA: TGTGCCAGCAGTCGGGCTAGGTGGATGTCAGATACGCAGTATTTT.

This clonotype was seen many times. The rearrangement joins TRBV2 to TRBJ2-7, with a weak D call TRBD2 (6 bases). This CDR3 is built from 15 residues. Germline-derived CDR1 and CDR2 are SNHLY and FYNNEI. Trimming cost V 3 bases and J 0 bases, with 12 bases left between them. The CDR3 DNA follows: TGTGCCAGCAGTGATGTGGGACTGAGCTCCTACGAGCAGTACTTC. Protein product: CASSDVGLSSYEQYF. Looking up the rest from reference TRBV2 and TRBJ2-7 gives the full variable domain: EPEVTQTPSHQVTQMGQEVILRCVPISNHLYFYWYRQILGQKVEFLVSFYNNEISEKSEIFDDQFSVERPDGSNFTLKIRSTKLEDSAMYFCASSDVGLSSYEQYFGPGTRLTVT.

This rearrangement joins TRBV29-1 to TRBJ1-2; D ambiguous. Trimming pared 3 bases from V and 9 bases from J, leaving 14 bases between. Germline values: CDR1 SQVTM, CDR2 ANQGSEA. CDR3 length: 12 residues. The CDR3 region has the DNA TGCAGCGTTGAGGAGGAGAGGGATAGCTACACCTTC. Its translation: CSVEEERDSYTF.

This clonotype was seen repeatedly, ten times or more. The V call is TRBV7-3, the J call TRBJ2-3; D may be TRBD1 (7 bases). Per the germline V gene, CDR1 is SGHTA and CDR2 is FQGTGA. V lost 5 bases and J 4 bases, leaving 16 bases between the germline ends. The CDR3 is 15 amino acids. CDR3 residues: CASSLGGQTSDTQYF. The CDR3 DNA sequence: TGTGCCAGCAGCCTGGGGGGACAGACGTCAGATACGCAGTATTTT.

The CDR3 is CASSADRGSPYNSPLHF. As DNA, the CDR3 is TGTGCCAGCAGCGCCGACAGGGGAAGTCCCTATAATTCACCCCTCCACTTT. The genes are TRBV9 and TRBJ1-6; 8 bases line up with TRBD1. The V segment lost 3 bases and the J segment 2 bases; nucleotides outside the gene matches: 7. The CDR3 runs to 17 residues. Looked up from germline, CDR1 is SGDLS and CDR2 is YYNGEE.

In this sample, this clonotype turned up many times. The chain links TRBV6-1 to TRBJ1-5; D not certain. Germline V gives CDR1 MNHNS, CDR2 SASEGT. Trimming took 6 bases from V and 0 from J, leaving 12 bases between them. The CDR3 runs 15 residues. CDR3 bases: TGTGCCAGCAGGCAACCCATGATTAGCAATCAGCCCCAGCATTTT. Its protein is CASRQPMISNQPQHF.

This clonotype has a count of ten or more. V and J are TRBV11-3 and TRBJ2-3; D is uncertain. V lost 0 bases and J lost 3, with 16 bases in between. CDR1 is SGHNT and CDR2 is YENEEA in the germline V gene. This CDR3 has 17 residues. CDR3 sequence (DNA): TGTGCCAGCAGCTTAGATCCATGGCTAGTTGTGACAGATACGCAGTATTTT. Protein: CASSLDPWLVVTDTQYF.